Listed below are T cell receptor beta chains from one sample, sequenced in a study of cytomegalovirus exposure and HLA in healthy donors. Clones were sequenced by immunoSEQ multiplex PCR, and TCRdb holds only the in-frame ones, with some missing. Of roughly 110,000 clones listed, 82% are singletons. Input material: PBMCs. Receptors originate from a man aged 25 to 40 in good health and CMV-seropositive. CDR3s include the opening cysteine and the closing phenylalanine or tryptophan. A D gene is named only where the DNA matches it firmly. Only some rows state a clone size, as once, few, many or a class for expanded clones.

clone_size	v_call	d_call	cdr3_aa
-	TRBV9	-	CASSVAGDRGSQYF
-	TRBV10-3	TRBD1	CAIRSTGSNTEAFF
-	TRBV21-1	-	CASSKVREGRDEKLFF
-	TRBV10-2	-	CASSEFGAGATYEQYF
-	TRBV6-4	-	CASSSQDISSSGANVLTF
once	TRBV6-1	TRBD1	CASRDRALTYEQYF
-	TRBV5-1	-	CASSLPENIQYF
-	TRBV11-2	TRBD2	CASSRVGGVVETQYF
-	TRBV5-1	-	CASSTNASPGGYTF
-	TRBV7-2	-	CASSLDRAVTEAFF
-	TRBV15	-	CATSVENVEGVPGTGELFF
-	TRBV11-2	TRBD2	CASSTSPGRGGTDTQYF
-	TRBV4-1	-	CASSQGHRVGEQYF
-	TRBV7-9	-	CASSLIGAGNEKLFF
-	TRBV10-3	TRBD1	CAISATGGSYEQYF
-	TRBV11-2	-	CASSLMTHPSDSPLHF
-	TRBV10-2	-	CASSPSGGRNYGYTF
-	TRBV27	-	CASSALRGEQYF
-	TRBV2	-	CASSPWGGDSYNEQFF
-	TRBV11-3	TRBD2	CASSLPTSGEQFF
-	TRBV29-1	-	CSGGDSGNTIYF
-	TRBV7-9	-	CASSISIEGGYTF
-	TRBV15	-	CATSRDYRGEQPQHF
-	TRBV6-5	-	CASSYSTSSYNSPLHF
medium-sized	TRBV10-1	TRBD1	CASSSGTGPNEQFF
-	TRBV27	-	CASSRQVEQYF
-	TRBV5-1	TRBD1	CASSLADRAKTSNQPQHF
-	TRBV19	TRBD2	CASSSLAGNTQYF
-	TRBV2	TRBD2	CARAPTSGDSSYEQYF
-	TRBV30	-	CASKEGGQPQHF
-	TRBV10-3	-	CAVRDTILYEQYF
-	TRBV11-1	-	CASSLRTGNAGGYTF
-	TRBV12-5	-	CASGEATDTQYF
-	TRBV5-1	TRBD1	CASSYRGQGRYEQYF
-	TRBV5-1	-	CASSLDTNLNYGYTF
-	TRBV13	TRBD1	CASSLGGRSSHSGNTIYF
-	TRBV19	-	CASSMFGTQDSSYEQYF
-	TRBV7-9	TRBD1	CASSLVPTGDGIDTQYF
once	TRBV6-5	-	CASCGHESGYTF
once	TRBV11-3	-	CASSRGSEQFF
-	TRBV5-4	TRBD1	CASSLAGTGGTEAFF
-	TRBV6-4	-	CASSDSAGEAFF
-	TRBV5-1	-	CASSLRRLLDEQFF
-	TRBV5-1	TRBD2	CASESGSSYNEQFF
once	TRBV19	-	CASSNGGGLVTLRETQYF
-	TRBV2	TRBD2	CASSASGGRNEQFF
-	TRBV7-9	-	CASSPSRGKDYNEQFF
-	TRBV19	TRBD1	CASIRTGGTGELFF
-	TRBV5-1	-	CASSLAGMGAVNTEAFF
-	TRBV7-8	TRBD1	CASSARTGWNTEAFF
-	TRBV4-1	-	CASSSGGYTGELFF
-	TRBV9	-	CASSVEAGNYEQYF